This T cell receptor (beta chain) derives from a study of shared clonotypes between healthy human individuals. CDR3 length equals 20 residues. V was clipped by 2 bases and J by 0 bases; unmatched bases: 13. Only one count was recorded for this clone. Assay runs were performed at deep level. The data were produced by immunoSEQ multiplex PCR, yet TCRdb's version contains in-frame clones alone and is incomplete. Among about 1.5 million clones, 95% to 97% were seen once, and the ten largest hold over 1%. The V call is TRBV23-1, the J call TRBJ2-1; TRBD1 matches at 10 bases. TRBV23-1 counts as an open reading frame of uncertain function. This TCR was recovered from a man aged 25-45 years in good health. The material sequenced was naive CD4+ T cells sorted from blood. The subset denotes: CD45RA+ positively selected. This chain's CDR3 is CASSQGMGTGARTSYNEQFF. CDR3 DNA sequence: TGCGCCAGCAGTCAAGGTATGGGGACAGGGGCCCGAACCTCCTACAATGAGCAGTTCTTC.